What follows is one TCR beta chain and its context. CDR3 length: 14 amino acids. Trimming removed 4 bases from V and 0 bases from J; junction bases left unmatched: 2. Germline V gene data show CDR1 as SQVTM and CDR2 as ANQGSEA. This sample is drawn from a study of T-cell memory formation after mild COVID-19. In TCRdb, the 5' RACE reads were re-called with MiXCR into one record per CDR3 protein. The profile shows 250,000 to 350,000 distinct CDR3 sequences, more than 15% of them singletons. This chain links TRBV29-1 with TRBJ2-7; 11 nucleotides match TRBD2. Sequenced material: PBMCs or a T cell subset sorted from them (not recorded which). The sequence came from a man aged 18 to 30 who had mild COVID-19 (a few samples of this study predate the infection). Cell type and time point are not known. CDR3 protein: CSVASGGNSYEQYF. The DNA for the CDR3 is TGCAGCGTTGCTAGCGGGGGGAACTCCTACGAGCAGTACTTC.